These T cell receptor beta chains were read from a single sample in a study of blood T cell repertoires in COVID-19. Here immunoSEQ multiplex PCR was the method, and the copy in TCRdb shows in-frame clones only, minus some. The sample lists about 43,000 clones, roughly four fifths occurring once. Material for sequencing was peripheral blood. The origin of the receptors is a woman between 55 and 75 years old with acute or convalescent COVID-19. Each CDR3 is given without its conserved first and last residue. Each record gives: V gene, J gene, CDR3 protein.

TRBV9,TRBJ1-1,ASSPRPVNTEAF
TRBV19,TRBJ1-2,ASRGAKQPHGYT
TRBV12-5,TRBJ2-7,ASGFNPYDRYSSYEQY
TRBV24-1,TRBJ1-2,ATTSEYRQHYGYT
TRBV4-1,TRBJ2-1,ASSQGGGAVNEQF
TRBV3-1/TRBV3-2,TRBJ2-5,ASSQRGETQY
TRBV7-2,TRBJ2-5,ASSAQLEETQY
TRBV5-6,TRBJ1-1,ASSRRRAMNTEAF
TRBV30,TRBJ2-2,AWSVLAGGPTGELF
TRBV7-2,TRBJ2-1,ASSRSGVYYNEQF
TRBV5-1,TRBJ2-1,ASSRGTEYNEQF
TRBV10-3,TRBJ2-7,AMKRTSDSYEQY
TRBV3-1/TRBV3-2,TRBJ2-2,ASSQNRDRGSGELF
TRBV2,TRBJ2-1,ASCDVSSYNEQF
TRBV7-9,TRBJ1-6,ASSLGGTGSISPLH
TRBV18,TRBJ2-7,ASSQRGPSSYEQY
TRBV6-5,TRBJ1-1,ASRQGWSTEAF
TRBV30,TRBJ2-3,ACSTGTGTSDTQY
TRBV7-8,TRBJ2-2,ASSYLEGPGELF
TRBV27,TRBJ2-3,ASSPTGGIDTQY
TRBV6-7,TRBJ1-4,ASSSRAGKLF
TRBV2,TRBJ2-7,ASREQVYEQY
TRBV3-1/TRBV3-2,TRBJ1-1,ASSLGTGNTEAF
TRBV7-2,TRBJ2-3,ASSLDVYSSTDTQY
TRBV10-3,TRBJ1-2,AISESRDRSYGYT
TRBV5-6,TRBJ2-7,ASSFWARVTYEQY
TRBV10-3,TRBJ2-3,AISEGRGGTDTQY
TRBV7-4,TRBJ2-1,ASSSRTSGNSYNEQF
TRBV29-1,TRBJ1-2,SVATNYGYT
TRBV4-3,TRBJ2-1,ASSPGVTGAYNEQF
TRBV12-3/TRBV12-4,TRBJ1-4,ASSYDRGEKLF
TRBV10-2,TRBJ1-2,ASSPDSRNYGYT
TRBV30,TRBJ1-5,AWSVQAYSNQPQH
TRBV30,TRBJ2-7,AWSVGDSSYEQY
TRBV19,TRBJ1-2,ASSGAQPYGYT
TRBV11-1,TRBJ2-7,ASSLVASYEQY
TRBV7-9,TRBJ2-7,ASSPLYEQY
TRBV18,TRBJ1-5,ASSPQGSNQPQH
TRBV6-6,TRBJ1-3,ASSYDGASGNTIY
TRBV6-5,TRBJ1-2,ASSWDRAHYT
TRBV6-5,TRBJ2-1,ASMTGDYNEQF
TRBV7-3,TRBJ2-5,ASSLGPQIQETQY
TRBV7-8,TRBJ1-1,ASSTEDRLNTEAF
TRBV27,TRBJ2-3,ASSHGTGGDTQY
TRBV15,TRBJ1-1,ATSVKGGTGTEAF
TRBV20-1,TRBJ2-2,SAGRGGELF
TRBV4-2,TRBJ2-3,ASSQEPGETDTQY
TRBV2,TRBJ2-7,ASRAKPALSRDRPSSYEQY
TRBV2,TRBJ1-5,ASAKSTGANQPQH
TRBV15,TRBJ2-2,ATSRDTDTGELF
TRBV4-3,TRBJ1-6,ASSQEHRAVYNSPLH
TRBV7-3,TRBJ2-3,ASSLRKRGSTDTQY
TRBV9,TRBJ2-1,ATGTGGPKDNEQF
TRBV3-1/TRBV3-2,TRBJ2-5,ASWQGGETQY
TRBV29-1,TRBJ2-7,SVGTGTYEQY
TRBV4-1,TRBJ1-2,ASSQDVTANYYGYT
TRBV27,TRBJ1-2,ASSTGQGSIGYT
TRBV29-1,TRBJ2-1,SHRTGGRNEQF
TRBV6-1,TRBJ2-7,ASSEGVLYEQY